The present entry profiles one T cell receptor beta chain with its context. Its antigen is unknown. Base qualities are not recorded, but no much larger clone differs from it by a single base. The time point label here, explained by the study, means: about 28 days (+/-7) after the second vaccine dose. AZD1222 recipients whose second dose came at about 4 weeks and those whose second dose came at about 12 weeks were combined into one group, since spike-specific TCR depth and breadth did not differ between the two schedules. Samples from vaccinated people were obtained from the UK trials COV001 and COV002, which included a single-blind randomized controlled phase 2/3 trial of AZD1222 (ChAdOx1 nCoV-19) in healthy adults. For TCRbeta chain sequencing, PBMC samples from trial participants were taken at day 0 and at day 28 after the second dose. This sample was included in a study of T cell responses to AZD1222 COVID-19 vaccine (dated by TCRdb to about 2021). For the wider study: TCR sequencing covered about 230 trial participants: 207 given two doses of AZD1222 and about 26 given two doses of MenACWY control vaccine. Trial participants were enrolled by age into subgroups of 18-55, 56-69 and 70-plus years, and roughly 160, 29 and 62 TCR-sequenced participants, respectively, were included in these subgroups. What the authors observed across the whole study: The vaccine-associated CD4 TCRs covered the entire spike protein, and the dominant responses fell in regions 160-218 and 743-854. In the small 56-69-year group, the increase in depth fell short of significance, most likely because of low power. Most participants were white British and females outnumbered males, and the authors suggested that clonal diversity may have been underestimated. Conclusions about previously exposed vaccinees were limited because only a handful of AZD1222 recipients were SARS-CoV-2 seropositive at baseline. Reportedly, almost half of the unique spike-specific TCRs recognized epitopes lying outside the regions that are mutated in the B.1.351 and B.1.1.7 variants. After two AZD1222 doses, both the breadth and the depth of spike-specific TCRs were significantly higher than at day 0 and than in MenACWY recipients. Because no samples from the day 14 peak response were available, repertoires could be characterized only after the peak T cell response.

The germline V and J ends show losses of 5 bases and 1 base respectively, and no gene match explains 10 bases of the junction. From its cysteine to its phenylalanine, the CDR3 spans 17 amino acids. Just CDR3 DNA is preserved here, 51 bases in frame from base 1. Taken from the germline V gene, the CDR1 and CDR2 loops are SGHVS and FNYEAQ. The CDR3 regions of human TCRbeta chains were analyzed by immunosequencing. Turning to the authors' computational methods: TCRs in the repertoires were compared against a reference library of SARS-CoV-2-specific TCRs that had been generated with the MIRA antigen-specificity platform. Breadth meant the fraction of unique TCRs that were SARS-CoV-2-associated, whereas depth meant the fraction of total T cells that were SARS-CoV-2-associated. Each spike-specific TCR was assigned to its reactive spike region and to a CD4 or CD8 class using the MIRA data. Log10-transformed breadth and depth values were compared by one-way ANOVA with Sidak's multiple comparisons tests. Sourced from immuneACCESS, this table was stored by TCRdb with only in-frame sequences that have V and J called. A share of the clones is absent; for the studies checked, an unresolved V gene accounts for under half, and the remainder has no known explanation. V and J calls and clone size are those listed in that table; D and trimming were worked out from the DNA. In this sample the table shows 180,000 or so clones, under 95% of which occur a single time. The ten largest make up over 0.95% of the sample.

The origin of this receptor is an adult who received the AZD1222 COVID-19 vaccine. The rearrangement combines TRBV7-6 with TRBJ2-7, with 11 middle bases fitting TRBD2. The sequenced sample was peripheral blood, obtained 28 days after the second AZD1222 dose. The CDR3 is CASSPMGLADKSYEQYF. The DNA is TGTGCCAGCAGCCCGATGGGACTAGCGGACAAATCCTACGAGCAGTACTTC.